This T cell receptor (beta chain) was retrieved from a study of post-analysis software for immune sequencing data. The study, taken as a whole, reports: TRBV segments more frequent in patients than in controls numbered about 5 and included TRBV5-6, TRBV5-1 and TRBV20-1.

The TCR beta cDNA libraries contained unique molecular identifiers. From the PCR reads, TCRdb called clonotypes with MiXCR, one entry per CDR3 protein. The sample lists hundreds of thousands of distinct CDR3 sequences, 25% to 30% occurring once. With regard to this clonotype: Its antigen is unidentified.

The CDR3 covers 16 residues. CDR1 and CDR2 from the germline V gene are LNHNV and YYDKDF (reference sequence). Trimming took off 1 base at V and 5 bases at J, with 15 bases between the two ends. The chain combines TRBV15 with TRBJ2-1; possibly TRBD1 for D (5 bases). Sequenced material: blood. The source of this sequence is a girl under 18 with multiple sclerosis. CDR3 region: CATSRAREELNNEQFF. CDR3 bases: TGTGCCACCAGCAGAGCCAGGGAAGAGCTAAACAATGAGCAGTTCTTC.